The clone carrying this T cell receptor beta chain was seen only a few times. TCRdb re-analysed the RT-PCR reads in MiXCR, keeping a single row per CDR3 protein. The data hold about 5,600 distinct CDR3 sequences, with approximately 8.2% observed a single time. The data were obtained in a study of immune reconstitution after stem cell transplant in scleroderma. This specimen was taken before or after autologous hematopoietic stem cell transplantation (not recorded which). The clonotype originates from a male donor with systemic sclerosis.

CDR3 sequence reads: CASSTGTSGPADTQYF. The CDR3 nucleotides read TGTGCCAGCTCAACCGGGACTAGCGGTCCGGCAGATACGCAGTATTTT. The rearrangement joins TRBV18 to TRBJ2-3, with 11 bases matching TRBD2. The CDR3 covers 16 residues. Losses at the gene ends were 5 bases for V and 4 bases for J; bases not matched to a gene: 8. Germline CDR1 reads KGHSH; CDR2 reads LQKENI.